A single sample is the source of the 6 T cell receptor beta chains below, sequenced in a study of control samples from healthy donors and cancer patients (dated by TCRdb to 2020 to 2022). To prepare the library, the immunoSEQ multiplex PCR assay was applied. TCRdb provides this immuneACCESS table in a form limited to in-frame rearrangements. Some clones are lacking; in checked studies, under half of them reflect an unresolved V gene, and why the rest are absent is not known. The sample data list 90,000 to 100,000 clones, and about 88% of these were observed just once. The ten largest clonotypes hold under 40% of the sample. Sequencing was carried out using PBMCs. These receptor sequences come from a man between 65 and 85 years old with lung cancer.

The chain uses TRBV24-1 and TRBJ2-7, with 8 bases that match TRBD1. This CDR3 region has 13 residues. Germline V lookup: CDR1 KGHDR, CDR2 SFDVKD. The ends lost 6 bases at V and 8 bases at J; junction bases unmatched: 8. This CDR3 is CATSNRDRPKQYF. Written as DNA, the CDR3 is TGTGCCACCAGTAACAGGGACAGGCCCAAGCAGTACTTC.

This clone showed up just a few times. The V gene is TRBV7-9, the J gene TRBJ2-7, with D tentatively TRBD1 (6 bases). The CDR3 is made up of 12 amino acids. Germline V gene lookup returns CDR1 SEHNR and CDR2 FQNEAQ (reference sequence). With 5 bases removed from V and 6 bases from J, the gap between germline ends came to 11 bases. CDR3 protein: CASSPGHLEQYF. DNA of the CDR3: TGTGCCAGCAGCCCGGGACACCTCGAGCAGTACTTC.

This clone turned up a few times. The chain recombines TRBV7-9 with TRBJ2-3; possibly TRBD1 or TRBD2 for D (6 bases each). V lost 4 bases and J lost 5, with 16 bases in between. The germline gives CDR1 SEHNR, CDR2 FQNEAQ (reference sequence). This CDR3 has 15 residues. The CDR3 DNA follows: TGTGCCAGCAGCTCTGCAACGGGGGCTGTAGATACGCAGTATTTT. Amino acid sequence: CASSSATGAVDTQYF.

The chain employs TRBV7-3 and TRBJ2-5; D tentatively fits TRBD1 or TRBD2 (5 bases each). Trimming left V 4 bases short and J 2 bases short, with 14 bases between. The CDR3 consists of 15 residues. Germline values: CDR1 SGHTA, CDR2 FQGTGA. This CDR3 is CASSWTQGAQETQYF. For the CDR3, the DNA is TGTGCCAGCAGCTGGACTCAGGGTGCGCAAGAGACCCAGTACTTC.

The J gene is TRBJ1-2, the V gene TRBV19; the D gene is possibly TRBD1 (6 bases). V was cut by 5 bases and J by 4 bases, with 11 bases left in between. Looked up from germline, CDR1 is LNHDA and CDR2 is SQIVND (reference sequence). The CDR3 is 13 amino acids. Here the CDR3 reads CASSPQGFYGYTF. The CDR3 DNA reads TGTGCCAGTAGTCCGCAGGGGTTCTATGGCTACACCTTC.

V is TRBV5-5 and J is TRBJ2-1, with D possibly being TRBD1 (5 bases). The germline V gene has CDR1 SGHKS and CDR2 YYEKEE (reference sequence). Deletions cut 1 base from V and 7 bases from J, with 15 bases between. The CDR3 contains 15 residues. The CDR3 nucleotides are TGTGCCAGCAGCTTGAGTGTGCAGGGTGGGAATGAGCAGTTCTTC. Residues: CASSLSVQGGNEQFF.